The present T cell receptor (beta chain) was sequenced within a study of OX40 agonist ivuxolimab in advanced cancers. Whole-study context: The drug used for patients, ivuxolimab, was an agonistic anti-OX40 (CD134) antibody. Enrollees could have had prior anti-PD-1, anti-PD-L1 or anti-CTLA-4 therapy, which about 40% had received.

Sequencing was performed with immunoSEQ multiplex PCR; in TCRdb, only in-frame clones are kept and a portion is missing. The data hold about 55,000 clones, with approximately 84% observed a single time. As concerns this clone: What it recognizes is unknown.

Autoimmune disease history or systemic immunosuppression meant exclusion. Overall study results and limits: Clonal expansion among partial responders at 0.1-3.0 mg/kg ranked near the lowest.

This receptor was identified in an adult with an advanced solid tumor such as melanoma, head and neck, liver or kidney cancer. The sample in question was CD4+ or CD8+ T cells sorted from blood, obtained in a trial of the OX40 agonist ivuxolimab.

The CDR3 protein is CASSLDHAVKGAYEQYF. The CDR3 DNA follows: TGTGCCAGCAGCTTGGACCACGCTGTAAAGGGGGCCTACGAGCAGTACTTC. The V gene is TRBV5-5, the J gene TRBJ2-7, with D tentatively TRBD1 (6 bases). This CDR3 is 17 amino acids long. The germline gives CDR1 SGHKS, CDR2 YYEKEE (reference sequence). The V end lost 0 bases, the J end lost 2 bases, and 18 bases lay between the germline ends. Drawing the rest from reference TRBV5-5 and TRBJ2-7, the complete variable domain is DAGVTQSPTHLIKTRGQQVTLRCSPISGHKSVSWYQQVLGQGPQFIFQYYEKEERGRGNFPDRFSARQFPNYSSELNVNALLLGDSALYLCASSLDHAVKGAYEQYFGPGTRLTVT.